This TCR beta chain was recovered during a study of beta chain features in type 1 diabetes (dated by TCRdb to 2016 to 2018). General notes on the study: Mean age, gender distribution, total cell number and subset yield did not differ between patients and healthy donors. The study compared TCRB repertoires of sorted circulating CD4+ T cell subsets between recently diagnosed type 1 diabetes patients and matched healthy donors. A total of over 95,000,000 sorted cells were examined across all samples, and RNA yield correlated strongly with the number of cells per subset. Regulatory and stem cell-like memory subsets were isolated from only 8 patients and about eight healthy donors, whereas naive and central memory subsets came from all 30 or so donors.

Taken from cysteine to phenylalanine, the CDR3 has 12 residues. The only DNA kept is the CDR3, 36 bases in frame from the first base. The germline V gene supplies CDR1 MDHEN and CDR2 SYDVKM. V is cut by 6 bases and J by 2 bases, and the space between the germline ends is 8 bases. This clone was observed many times. The clone's antigen remains unknown. Base qualities were left out, and no much larger clone turns up one base away. The study at large found these results: Because cDNA was sequenced instead of genomic DNA, activated cells with high expression could be over-represented, although the groups did not differ in activation or CD3 levels. Only small numbers of individuals were included in the HLA sub-analyses, which left unresolved whether HLA type had any influence on TCRB rearrangement. The naive, central memory and regulatory TCRB repertoires appeared to resemble one another more closely among patients than among healthy donors. In all four CD4+ subsets, TCRB CDR3 length was moderately but significantly shorter in type 1 diabetes patients. PCR might favor shorter templates, but patient and control samples were amplified and corrected together, so any skew would affect both groups equally. At VDJ recombination sites, patients with type 1 diabetes made fewer insertions and deleted more nucleotides, a pattern implying thymic rearrangement abnormalities.

From each donor, a single peripheral blood sample of 90 to 150 mL on average was drawn into heparinised tubes. Using a panel that included CD45RO, CCR7, CD25, CD127, CD95 and CD27, naive, central memory, regulatory and stem cell-like memory CD4+ T cells were sorted on a BD FACSAria II. Every sorted population had a purity above 95%. PBMCs were isolated right away by Lymphoprep density gradient centrifugation and were stained directly, without culture. So that batch effects would be minimized, each experiment stained and sorted samples in pairs, pairing one healthy donor with one patient. The entire amount of isolated RNA was reverse transcribed using the High Capacity cDNA Reverse Transcription Kit, so the sequenced TCRB transcripts were expressed ones. Deep immunoSEQ sequencing was performed on naive, central memory and regulatory T cell samples, with an average of around 3.4 million total reads per sample. Sorted cells were lysed in RLT buffer, and RNA was extracted using DNase-treated RNeasy Micro or Mini kits according to cell number. Each cell subset was processed on its own to prevent cross-contamination, while patient and healthy donor samples were processed together. Using the immunoSEQ multiplex PCR, TCRB sequences were amplified from cDNA into 87-bp fragments spanning the CDR3 region. Sequencing of the amplicons was performed on the Illumina HiSeq platform. As for the original processing: PCR bias was computationally corrected using synthetic template baselines, reads within Hamming distance 2 were collapsed, and singletons that could not be merged were discarded. Reads were aligned against IMGT so that V, D and J genes, CDR3 length and insertions or deletions at six rearrangement sites could be assigned. Within each subset, clonotype counts were normalized to sorted cell number, after which true diversity and Gini coefficients were computed with the tcR R package. Repertoire sharing was quantified using the overlap coefficient calculated on TCRB nucleotide sequences. Entries here come from immuneACCESS through TCRdb and include only in-frame sequences with V and J called. Some clones fail to appear in such tables; in the studies checked, an unresolved V gene covers under half of the shortfall, and the cause of the remainder is unknown. V and J calls and clone size follow that table, whereas D and trimming were derived from the DNA. The sample records 130,000 or so clones, 9% of which are singletons. Roughly 0.75% of the sample is in the top ten clones.

The chain is assembled from TRBV28 and TRBJ2-7; the D gene assignment is ambiguous. This TCR came from a young man with type 1 diabetes. The sequenced sample was central memory CD4+ T cells from blood. The base sequence is TGTGCCAGCAGACCAGGCACCTACGAGCAGTACTTC. Translated, it reads CASRPGTYEQYF.